The sequence of this TCR beta chain was determined in a study of T cell repertoires in cytomegalovirus infection. Study observations and caveats: Within the response measured ex vivo, HLA-C-restricted CMV-specific TCR beta clonotypes were dominant. Cumulative frequency (of public TCR beta family members) identified carriers of CMV plus the relevant HLA.

TCRdb ran MiXCR on the reads and lists one entry per CDR3 protein. The sample gives roughly 760,000 distinct CDR3 sequences, less than 40% of which show up once; 2.5% to 3.5% is in the top ten. The CDR3 is made up of 16 amino acids. With 4 bases clipped from V and 2 bases from J, the junction kept 7 bases outside the gene matches. This clonotype was detected many times. Its specificity is unknown. This TCR derives from a human donor in good health (CMV status not recorded). Some clones in this sample may be carry-over from other donors' samples. This chain uses TRBV12-3 or TRBV12-4 with TRBJ2-1, with TRBD2 matching 8 bases. Sequences were obtained from PBMCs. CDR3 in amino acids: CASSSERERTYNEQFF. The CDR3 DNA follows: TGTGCCAGCAGTTCTGAGCGGGAGAGGACCTACAATGAGCAGTTCTTC.